This T cell receptor beta chain originates from a study of blood T cell repertoires in COVID-19. Background on the study: Sources were T cells, B-cell-depleted T cells, or PBMCs; the material itself was cDNA or gDNA.

The data were produced by immunoSEQ multiplex PCR, yet TCRdb's version contains in-frame clones alone and is incomplete. The sample carries fewer than 200,000 clones, about 82% recorded once. The germline V and J ends were trimmed by 10 bases and 0 bases, with 12 bases remaining between them. The CDR3 runs 13 residues. CDR1 is MNHEY, CDR2 SVGAGI, per germline. The chain joins TRBV6-5 to TRBJ1-1; tentatively, D is TRBD1 (5 bases). Material: peripheral blood. The TCR originated in a man between 65 and 85 years old with active or convalescent COVID-19. This CDR3 is CATSGRVNTEAFF. The CDR3 DNA reads as TGTGCCACCTCAGGGAGGGTGAACACTGAAGCTTTCTTT.